Shown below are 4 T cell receptor beta chains from a single sample sequenced in a study of CD8 T cells in Susac syndrome (dated by TCRdb to about 2019). Library creation used the immunoSEQ multiplex PCR assay. RNA was extracted using the RNeasy kit, and roughly 0.5 to 1 microgram was reverse transcribed with random hexamers. Clones were called with MiXCR by TCRdb after fastp trimmed the public reads at Q25, and only in-frame beta chains were retained. Identical CDR3 protein sequences are pooled into one entry, listed with their most common genes and DNA. The sample contains about 200,000 distinct CDR3 sequences, roughly 94% of them found a single time. The ten largest clones capture around 0.093% of the sample. Sequenced: CD4+ T cells from PBMCs. These receptors were taken from a human donor in good health.

The chain joins TRBV5-1 to TRBJ1-2; 9 nucleotides line up with TRBD1. J lost 8 bases, V lost 3 bases, and 8 bases had no gene match. The CDR3 has 14 residues. The germline V gene has CDR1 SGHRS and CDR2 YFSETQ. DNA of the CDR3: TGCGCCAGCAGCTCCCCGGACAGGGGAATCGGCTACACCTTC. Translation: CASSSPDRGIGYTF.

The V and J genes are TRBV12-3 or TRBV12-4 and TRBJ1-5; D call uncertain. V was shortened by 5 bases and J by 1 base, with 12 bases between the two germline ends. This CDR3 has 15 amino acids. CDR3 coding DNA: TGTGCCAGCAGTCCCGAGGCAGAGAGCAATCAGCCCCAGCATTTT. This sequence encodes CASSPEAESNQPQHF.

This clonotype was counted between two and nine times. The gene calls are TRBV29-1 and TRBJ1-2; D gene ambiguous. Trimming took off 1 base at V and 4 bases at J, with 1 base between the two ends. CDR3 length equals 10 residues. Looked up from germline, CDR1 is SQVTM and CDR2 is ANQGSEA. The CDR3: CSVEGYGYTF. CDR3 bases: TGCAGCGTTGAAGGCTATGGCTACACCTTC.

V usage is TRBV19 and J usage is TRBJ2-3; 9 nucleotides match TRBD1. V gave up 11 bases and J gave up 2 bases; unmatched junction bases: 8. Germline V CDR1 and CDR2: LNHDA, SQIVND (reference sequence). This CDR3 comprises 14 residues. CDR3 amino acids: CAVKTGGNTDTQYF. DNA for the CDR3: TGTGCCGTAAAGACAGGGGGTAACACAGATACGCAGTATTTT.